Following are 32 T cell receptor beta chains from one sample sequenced in a study of cytomegalovirus exposure and HLA in healthy donors. The PCR used 60 Vbeta and 13 Jbeta primers. Generated by immunoSEQ multiplex PCR, the TCRdb table keeps only in-frame clones and is missing some. This table has 150,000 to 200,000 clones, around four fifths appearing once. Sequenced sample: PBMCs. The receptors here all came from a man aged 18 to 30 in good health and CMV-seropositive.

The gene calls are TRBV28 and TRBJ2-5; 15 bases are a match to TRBD2. The CDR3 consists of 16 residues. Germline lookup yields CDR1 MDHEN and CDR2 SYDVKM. The junction had 5 bases not matched to a gene; V was cut back by 4 bases and J by 5 bases. DNA for the CDR3: TGTGCCAGCAGTTCTGGGACTAGCGGGAGGTGGGAGACCCAGTACTTC. Encoded protein: CASSSGTSGRWETQYF.

This rearrangement joins TRBV9 to TRBJ1-2; D might be TRBD1 (5 bases). This CDR3 contains 15 residues. V lost 4 bases and J 0 bases, leaving 13 bases between the germline ends. CDR1 and CDR2 (germline): SGDLS, YYNGEE. The CDR3 protein is CASSPGHLTNYGYTF. Here the CDR3 DNA reads TGTGCCAGCAGCCCAGGACATCTTACTAACTATGGCTACACCTTC.

About this clone: Since the CDR3 does not end with the conserved phenylalanine or tryptophan, this likely comes from a read error. This chain links TRBV6-1 with TRBJ1-6; D gene unclear. CDR3 size: 14 residues. Germline V lookup: CDR1 MNHNS, CDR2 SASEGT. Trimming pared 2 bases from V and 10 bases from J, leaving 12 bases between. The CDR3 reads CASSELRSESPLHL. For the CDR3, the DNA is TGTGCCAGCAGTGAACTACGGTCCGAATCACCCCTCCACCTT.

The chain uses TRBV6-1 and TRBJ2-1, with 12 positions matching TRBD1. Germline CDR1 MNHNS, CDR2 SASEGT. CDR3 size: 17 residues. Trimming at V came to 2 bases and at J to 7 bases, leaving 9 bases not matched to a gene. Written as DNA, the CDR3 is TGTGCCAGCAGTGAAAATCCGTGGGACAGGGGGCTAAATGAGCAGTTCTTC. As protein: CASSENPWDRGLNEQFF.

This chain links TRBV19 with TRBJ1-1; 8 bases fit TRBD1. The CDR3 sequence is 12 residues long. The V and J ends lost 8 bases and 4 bases, in that order; junction bases with no gene match: 3. Germline V gene sequence: CDR1 LNHDA, CDR2 SQIVND (reference sequence). The CDR3 loop is CASGQGVTEAFF. In DNA, the CDR3 is TGTGCCAGTGGACAGGGCGTCACTGAAGCTTTCTTT.

This clone was observed a single time. The rearrangement uses TRBV14 and TRBJ2-7; D uncertain. V lost 3 bases and J lost 2, with 8 bases in between. From germline, CDR1 is SGHDN and CDR2 FVKESK. The CDR3 spans 13 residues. CDR3 in DNA: TGTGCCAGCAGCCAGGTAACTCCCTACGAGCAGTACTTC. It encodes CASSQVTPYEQYF. The whole variable domain, filled in from reference TRBV14 and TRBJ2-7, reads EAGVTQFPSHSVIEKGQTVTLRCDPISGHDNLYWYRRVMGKEIKFLLHFVKESKQDESGMPNNRFLAERTGGTYSTLKVQPAELEDSGVYFCASSQVTPYEQYFGPGTRLTVT.

The genes are TRBV11-1 and TRBJ2-1; the D is unclear. The V end lost 2 bases, the J end lost 7 bases, and 9 bases lay between the germline ends. Per the germline V gene, CDR1 is SGHAT and CDR2 is FQDESV (reference sequence). CDR3 length equals 13 residues. The CDR3 bases are TGTGCCAGCAGCTTATGGCCAGATAATGAGCAGTTCTTC. Translation gives CASSLWPDNEQFF.

This clone occurred a few times. V usage is TRBV14 and J usage is TRBJ1-2; 7 nucleotides line up with TRBD1. Germline-derived CDR1 and CDR2 are SGHDN and FVKESK. V lost 4 bases and J lost 9; bases outside the gene matches: 11. The CDR3 covers 14 residues. Here the CDR3 DNA reads TGTGCCAGCAGCCCCCCGGGACAGCGGCGGAGCTACACCTTC. Translated: CASSPPGQRRSYTF.

This clone was seen only a few times. The chain is built from TRBV7-9 and TRBJ1-2; maybe TRBD1 (6 bases). Germline V lookup: CDR1 SEHNR, CDR2 FQNEAQ (reference sequence). Trimming left V 3 bases short and J 3 bases short, with 8 bases between. The CDR3 length is 13 residues. In nucleotides, the CDR3 is TGTGCCAGCAGCTTCAACAGGGACTATGGCTACACCTTC. It yields the protein CASSFNRDYGYTF.

As concerns this clone: The DNA is left out, because the CDR3 cannot be placed on it with certainty; the CDR3 is given as TCRdb lists it. This chain joins TRBV20-1 and TRBJ1-4. The germline V gene encodes CDR1 DFQATT and CDR2 SNEGSKA (reference sequence). The CDR3 is made up of 10 amino acids, end residues included. CDR3 residues: CSVGSGTLIF.

The chain carries TRBV5-1 and TRBJ1-1; possible D gene TRBD1, 5 bases. V was shortened by 7 bases and J by 6 bases, with 25 bases between the two germline ends. Germline V gives CDR1 SGHRS, CDR2 YFSETQ. This CDR3 is built from 16 residues. As DNA, the CDR3 is TGCGCCAGCGTAAAGGCTCCCGGGGGAGGAATGGCTGAAGCTTTCTTT. This sequence encodes CASVKAPGGGMAEAFF.

The genes are TRBV7-8 and TRBJ2-1; 9 nucleotides agree with TRBD2. The V and J ends lost 4 bases and 5 bases, in that order; junction bases with no gene match: 6. There are 15 residues in the CDR3. Germline V gene data show CDR1 as SGHVS and CDR2 as FQNEAQ. The CDR3 reads CASSSPTSGNNEQFF. The CDR3 region has the DNA TGTGCCAGCAGCTCCCCGACTAGCGGAAACAATGAGCAGTTCTTC.

The chain employs TRBV7-2 and TRBJ2-1; 7 bases agree with TRBD1. Germline CDR1 reads SGHTA; CDR2 reads FQGNSA. Losses at the gene ends were 4 bases for V and 12 bases for J; bases not matched to a gene: 6. The CDR3 length is 12 residues. The DNA for the CDR3 is TGTGCCAGCAGCTCAGACGGACAGGCGCAGTTCTTC. Encoded protein: CASSSDGQAQFF. The whole variable domain, filled in from reference TRBV7-2 and TRBJ2-1, reads GAGVSQSPSNKVTEKGKDVELRCDPISGHTALYWYRQSLGQGLEFLIYFQGNSAPDKSGLPSDRFSAERTGGSVSTLTIQRTQQEDSAVYLCASSSDGQAQFFGPGTRLTVL.

This chain links TRBV5-1 with TRBJ1-3, with D tentatively TRBD1 (6 bases). CDR1 is SGHRS and CDR2 is YFSETQ in the germline V gene. Trimming stripped 2 bases from V and 4 bases from J, with 10 bases between. The length of the CDR3 is 14 residues. CDR3 sequence: CASSFEGGGNTIYF. Here the CDR3 DNA reads TGCGCCAGCAGCTTCGAGGGGGGGGGAAACACCATATATTTT.

This clone was detected a few times. The CDR3 protein is CASSLGIADMNTEAFF. The CDR3 DNA follows: TGCGCCAGCAGCTTAGGGATAGCGGACATGAACACTGAAGCTTTCTTT. The genes are TRBV5-1 and TRBJ1-1; a weak D match, TRBD1 (5 bases). CDR3 length: 16 amino acids. Germline V lookup: CDR1 SGHRS, CDR2 YFSETQ. Trimming took 2 bases from V and 0 from J, leaving 14 bases between them.

Only a few counts were recorded for this clone. The CDR3 bases are TGTGCCAGCACTTTACAGGCGAGCTCCTACGAGCAGTACTTC. Its translation is CASTLQASSYEQYF. The chain has TRBV6-1 and TRBJ2-7; maybe TRBD1 (5 bases). Germline V gene lookup returns CDR1 MNHNS and CDR2 SASEGT. The CDR3 loop spans 14 amino acids. The germline V and J ends were trimmed by 7 bases and 0 bases, with 13 bases remaining between them.

In regard to this clone: Other DNA sequences in this specimen translate into the identical CDR3. V gene TRBV5-6 combines with J gene TRBJ1-5; TRBD1 matches 9 bases. With 5 bases clipped from V and 4 bases from J, the junction kept 4 bases outside the gene matches. The CDR3 runs to 14 residues. The germline gives CDR1 SGHDT, CDR2 YYEEEE. The DNA of the CDR3 is TGTGCCAGCAGTTCCGGGACAGGGAATCAGCCCCAGCATTTT. Protein: CASSSGTGNQPQHF.

The chain uses TRBV4-1 and TRBJ2-3, with TRBD2 matching 8 bases. The J segment lost 0 bases and the V segment lost 0 bases, leaving 5 bases of the junction unmatched. CDR1 and CDR2 (germline): MGHRA, YSYEKL. The CDR3 runs 17 residues. The CDR3, as DNA: TGCGCCAGCAGCCAAGACCCGGGGGGGGTGAGCACAGATACGCAGTATTTT. Protein product: CASSQDPGGVSTDTQYF.

This chain connects TRBV7-3 to TRBJ1-4, with a tentative D call TRBD1 (5 bases). This CDR3 is 18 amino acids long. The germline CDR1 and CDR2 sequences are SGHTA and FQGTGA. V gave up 8 bases and J gave up 12 bases, with 34 bases separating them. The DNA of the CDR3 is TGTGCCAGCGACCGATCAGCAGCTTATCTCGGGGGGTGCTTTGAACTGTTTTTT. It codes for CASDRSAAYLGGCFELFF.

The chain couples TRBV9 to TRBJ2-2, with D tentatively TRBD2 (5 bases). The CDR3 loop spans 13 amino acids. CDR1 and CDR2 (germline): SGDLS, YYNGEE. V was clipped by 2 bases and J by 3 bases, with 5 bases between them. CDR3 protein: CASSVGDTGELFF. The CDR3 DNA follows: TGTGCCAGCAGCGTCGGGGACACCGGGGAGCTGTTTTTT.

V usage is TRBV18 and J usage is TRBJ1-2, with unresolved D. Trimming pared 2 bases from V and 7 bases from J, leaving 11 bases between. This CDR3 has 13 amino acids. Germline CDR1 KGHSH, CDR2 LQKENI. In nucleotides, the CDR3 is TGTGCCAGCTCACCATCGGGATATAGTGGCTACACCTTC. Translating it yields CASSPSGYSGYTF. The complete variable domain, with remaining parts taken from reference TRBV18 and TRBJ1-2, reads NAGVMQNPRHLVRRRGQEARLRCSPMKGHSHVYWYRQLPEEGLKFMVYLQKENIIDESGMPKERFSAEFPKEGPSILRIQQVVRGDSAAYFCASSPSGYSGYTFGSGTRLTVV.

The chain recombines TRBV5-1 with TRBJ2-7; D is possibly TRBD1 (5 bases). The CDR3 is 15 residues long. V was cut by 0 bases and J by 5 bases, with 15 bases left in between. Germline V CDR1 and CDR2: SGHRS, YFSETQ. CDR3 in DNA: TGCGCCAGCAGCTTGGGGCGGCCAGGGTCAAACGAGCAGTACTTC. Residues: CASSLGRPGSNEQYF.

The V gene is TRBV11-2, the J gene TRBJ2-5; D not resolved. Germline V lookup: CDR1 SGHAT, CDR2 FQNNGV. V lost 0 bases to trimming and J lost 7 bases, with 12 bases between them. This CDR3 is 14 amino acids long. The CDR3 DNA follows: TGTGCCAGCAGCTTAGAAAGATCCGCGGTGACCCAGTACTTC. Amino acid sequence: CASSLERSAVTQYF.

The chain recombines TRBV5-1 with TRBJ2-5, with D perhaps matching TRBD2 (6 bases). V was trimmed by 0 bases and J by 5 bases, leaving 17 bases between them. This CDR3 has 16 residues. CDR1 and CDR2 (germline): SGHRS, YFSETQ. CDR3 coding DNA: TGCGCCAGCAGCTTGGCCGCCGGTTCCGCGGGGGAGACCCAGTACTTC. It is translated as CASSLAAGSAGETQYF.

V usage is TRBV13 and J usage is TRBJ2-7; 10 nucleotides align to TRBD1. V was pared by 5 bases and J by 2 bases, with 3 bases of the junction left unmatched. The CDR3 totals 14 residues. From germline, CDR1 is PRHDT and CDR2 FYEKMQ (reference sequence). CDR3 in DNA: TGTGCCAGCAGCCCGGGGACAGGGGCCTACGAGCAGTACTTC. Protein: CASSPGTGAYEQYF.

The rearrangement uses TRBV6-1 and TRBJ1-2; 9 positions agree with TRBD1. V was pared by 3 bases and J by 2 bases, with 19 bases of the junction left unmatched. This CDR3 has 20 amino acids. Germline lookup yields CDR1 MNHNS and CDR2 SASEGT. The chain's CDR3 is CASSDLRFWDRDVLNYGYTF. CDR3 sequence (DNA): TGTGCCAGCAGTGATTTACGATTTTGGGACAGGGATGTTTTAAACTATGGCTACACCTTC.

V usage is TRBV28 and J usage is TRBJ1-4; D perhaps matches TRBD1 (6 bases). From germline, CDR1 is MDHEN and CDR2 SYDVKM. The CDR3 runs to 10 residues. V was shortened by 9 bases and J by 8 bases, with 7 bases between the two germline ends. CDR3 DNA: TGTGCCAGTACAGGGGAAAAACTGTTTTTT. Translated: CASTGEKLFF.

In this sample, this clone turned up a few times. V is TRBV6-1 and J is TRBJ2-7, with D unresolved. V lost 0 bases to trimming and J lost 0 bases, with 6 bases between them. The length of the CDR3 is 14 residues. Germline assignment: CDR1 MNHNS and CDR2 SASEGT. The CDR3 region is CASSEAGSSYEQYF. The DNA of the CDR3 is TGTGCCAGCAGTGAAGCGGGCAGCTCCTACGAGCAGTACTTC.

The chain employs TRBV5-1 and TRBJ1-2; perhaps TRBD1 as D (6 bases). CDR3 length: 14 residues. V was cut by 2 bases and J by 5 bases, with 13 bases left in between. The germline gives CDR1 SGHRS, CDR2 YFSETQ. CDR3 DNA: TGCGCCAGCAGCTTAAACAGGGCAGAATATGGCTACACCTTC. It yields the protein CASSLNRAEYGYTF.

The chain has TRBV7-2 and TRBJ2-6; no clear D gene. The CDR3 has 15 amino acids. Germline V CDR1 and CDR2: SGHTA, FQGNSA. Trimming stripped 5 bases from V and 2 bases from J, with 10 bases between. The CDR3 coding sequence is TGTGCCAGCAGCCCCGCGGAGACTGGGGCCAACGTCCTGACTTTC. Encoded protein: CASSPAETGANVLTF. Variable domain in full (rest from reference TRBV7-2 and TRBJ2-6): GAGVSQSPSNKVTEKGKDVELRCDPISGHTALYWYRQSLGQGLEFLIYFQGNSAPDKSGLPSDRFSAERTGGSVSTLTIQRTQQEDSAVYLCASSPAETGANVLTFGAGSRLTVL.

The CDR3 bases are TGTGCCAGCTGGGACAGGGTCAATGAGCAGTTCTTC. It yields the protein CASWDRVNEQFF. This chain joins TRBV5-6 and TRBJ2-1, with 9 bases matching TRBD1. Germline V CDR1 and CDR2: SGHDT, YYEEEE. With 7 bases clipped from V and 6 bases from J, the junction kept 2 bases outside the gene matches. CDR3 size: 12 residues.

A single count supports this clone. The rearrangement links TRBV18 to TRBJ2-3; 9 positions match TRBD1. The CDR3 sequence is 16 residues long. The germline V gene has CDR1 KGHSH and CDR2 LQKENI. Trimming removed 5 bases from V and 3 bases from J; junction bases left unmatched: 9. The CDR3 spells CASSAQGASVTDTQYF. The CDR3 DNA reads TGTGCCAGCTCAGCACAGGGGGCGTCAGTGACAGATACGCAGTATTTT.